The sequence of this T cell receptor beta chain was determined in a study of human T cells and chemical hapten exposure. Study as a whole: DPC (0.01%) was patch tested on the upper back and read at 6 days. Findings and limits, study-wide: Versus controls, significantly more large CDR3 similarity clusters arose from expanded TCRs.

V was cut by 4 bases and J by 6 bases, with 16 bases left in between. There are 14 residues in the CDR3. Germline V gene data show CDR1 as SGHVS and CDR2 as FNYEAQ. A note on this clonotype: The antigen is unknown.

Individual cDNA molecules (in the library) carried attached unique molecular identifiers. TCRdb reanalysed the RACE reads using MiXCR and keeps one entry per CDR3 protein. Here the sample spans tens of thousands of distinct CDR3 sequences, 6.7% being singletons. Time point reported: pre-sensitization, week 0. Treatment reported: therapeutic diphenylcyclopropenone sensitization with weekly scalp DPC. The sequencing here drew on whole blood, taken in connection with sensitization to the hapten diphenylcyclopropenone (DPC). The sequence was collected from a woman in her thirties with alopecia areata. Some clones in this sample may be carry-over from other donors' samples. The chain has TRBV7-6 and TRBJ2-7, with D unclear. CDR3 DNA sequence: TGTGCCAGCAGCTCCTCAGTGATCCCTTCCGAGCAGTACTTC. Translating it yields CASSSSVIPSEQYF.